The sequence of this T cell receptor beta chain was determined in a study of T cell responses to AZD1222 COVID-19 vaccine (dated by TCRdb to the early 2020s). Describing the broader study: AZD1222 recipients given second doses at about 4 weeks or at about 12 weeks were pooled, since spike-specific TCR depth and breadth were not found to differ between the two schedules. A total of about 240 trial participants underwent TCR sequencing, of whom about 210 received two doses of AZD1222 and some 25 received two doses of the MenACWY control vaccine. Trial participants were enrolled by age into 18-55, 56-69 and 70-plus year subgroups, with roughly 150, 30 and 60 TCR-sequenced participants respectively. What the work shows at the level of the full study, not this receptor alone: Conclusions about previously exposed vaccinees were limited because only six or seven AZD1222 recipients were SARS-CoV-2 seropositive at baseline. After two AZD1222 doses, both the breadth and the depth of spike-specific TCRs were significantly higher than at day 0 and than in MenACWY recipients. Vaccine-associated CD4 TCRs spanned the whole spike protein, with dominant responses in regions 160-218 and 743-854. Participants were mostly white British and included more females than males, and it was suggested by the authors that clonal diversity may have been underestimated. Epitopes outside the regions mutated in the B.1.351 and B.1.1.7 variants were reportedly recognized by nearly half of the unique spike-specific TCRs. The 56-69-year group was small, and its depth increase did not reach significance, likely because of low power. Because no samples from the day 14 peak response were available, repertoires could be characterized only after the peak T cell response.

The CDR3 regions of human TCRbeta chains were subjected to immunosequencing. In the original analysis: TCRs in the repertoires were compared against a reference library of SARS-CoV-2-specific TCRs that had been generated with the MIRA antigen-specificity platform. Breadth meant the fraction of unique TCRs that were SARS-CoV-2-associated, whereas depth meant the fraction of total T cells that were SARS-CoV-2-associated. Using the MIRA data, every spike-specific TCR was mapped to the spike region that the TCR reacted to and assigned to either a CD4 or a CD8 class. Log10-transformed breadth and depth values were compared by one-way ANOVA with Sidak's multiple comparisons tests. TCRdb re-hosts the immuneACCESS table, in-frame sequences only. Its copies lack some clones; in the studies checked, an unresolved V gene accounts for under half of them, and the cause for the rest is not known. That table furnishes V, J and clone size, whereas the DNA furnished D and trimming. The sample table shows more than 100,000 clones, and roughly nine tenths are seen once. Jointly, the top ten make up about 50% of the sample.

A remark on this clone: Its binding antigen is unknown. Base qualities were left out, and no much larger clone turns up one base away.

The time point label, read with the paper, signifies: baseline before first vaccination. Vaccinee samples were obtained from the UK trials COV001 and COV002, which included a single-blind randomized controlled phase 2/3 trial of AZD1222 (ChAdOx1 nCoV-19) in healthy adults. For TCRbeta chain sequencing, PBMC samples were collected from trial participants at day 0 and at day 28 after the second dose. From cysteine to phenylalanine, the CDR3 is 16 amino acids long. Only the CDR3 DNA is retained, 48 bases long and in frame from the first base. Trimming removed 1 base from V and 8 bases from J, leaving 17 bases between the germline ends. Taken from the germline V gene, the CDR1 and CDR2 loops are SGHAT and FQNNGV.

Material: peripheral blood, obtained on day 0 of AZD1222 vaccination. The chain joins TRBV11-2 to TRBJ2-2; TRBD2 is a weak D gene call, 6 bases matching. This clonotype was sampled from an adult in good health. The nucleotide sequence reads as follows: TGTGCCAGCAGCTTAGTTGACTGGAGGGGAAAAGGGGAGCTGTTTTTT. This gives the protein CASSLVDWRGKGELFF.